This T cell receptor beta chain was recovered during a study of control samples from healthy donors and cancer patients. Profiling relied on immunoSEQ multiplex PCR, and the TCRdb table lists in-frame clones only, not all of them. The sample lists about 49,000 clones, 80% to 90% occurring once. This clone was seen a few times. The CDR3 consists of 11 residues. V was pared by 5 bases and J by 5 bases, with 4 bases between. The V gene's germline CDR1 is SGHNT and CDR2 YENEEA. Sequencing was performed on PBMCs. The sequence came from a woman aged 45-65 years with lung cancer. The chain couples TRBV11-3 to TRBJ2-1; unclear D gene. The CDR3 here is CASSQDNEQFF. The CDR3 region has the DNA TGTGCCAGCAGCCAGGACAATGAGCAGTTCTTC.